One sample yielded the 21 T cell receptor beta chains listed below, sequenced in a study of blood T cell repertoires in COVID-19. The data were produced by immunoSEQ multiplex PCR, yet TCRdb's version contains in-frame clones alone and is incomplete. The table shows approximately 63,000 clones, with more than 60% occurring only once. The sequenced sample was peripheral blood. These receptors were collected from a woman in her 70s with acute or convalescent COVID-19.

The gene calls are TRBV9 and TRBJ1-6; unclear D gene. CDR3 length: 15 residues. The V end lost 4 bases, the J end lost 10 bases, and 18 bases lay between the germline ends. Germline-derived CDR1 and CDR2 are SGDLS and YYNGEE. The CDR3 nucleotides are TGTGCCAGCAGCCCCCGGCTGGCAAGAGGATCACCCCTCCACTTT. This gives the protein CASSPRLARGSPLHF.

The chain carries TRBV7-9 and TRBJ1-4; D not resolved. The CDR3 has 14 residues. Germline loops: CDR1 SEHNR, CDR2 FQNEAQ (reference sequence). V was cut by 5 bases and J by 8 bases, with 15 bases left in between. The CDR3: CASSQSRVGEKLFF. The CDR3 DNA is TGTGCCAGCAGCCAGAGTCGCGTCGGGGAAAAACTGTTTTTT.

This clone has just a few counts. The chain carries TRBV11-2 and TRBJ1-2; D may be TRBD1 (6 bases). This CDR3 has 14 residues. In germline, CDR1 is SGHAT, CDR2 FQNNGV. V shed 4 bases and J shed 8 bases, with 17 bases lying between them. CDR3 amino acids: CASSSRGALGGYTF. The CDR3 DNA reads TGTGCCAGCAGCTCCAGGGGCGCCTTGGGGGGCTACACCTTC.

This clone was counted once. The chain couples TRBV6-5 to TRBJ2-4; TRBD1 might be the D (5 bases). The germline gives CDR1 MNHEY, CDR2 SVGAGI. The CDR3 totals 15 residues. V lost 10 bases and J lost 0, with 16 bases in between. Here the CDR3 reads CATPRRGLAKNIQYF. The CDR3 nucleotides are TGTGCCACCCCCAGAAGGGGTTTAGCCAAAAACATTCAGTACTTC.

This clone was observed once. The chain combines TRBV30 with TRBJ2-4, with 12 bases aligning to TRBD1. This CDR3 comprises 16 residues. The ends lost 2 bases at V and 5 bases at J; junction bases unmatched: 7. Germline CDR1 GTSNPN, CDR2 SVGIG (reference sequence). CDR3 residues: CAWSTGTGGAENIQYF. The CDR3 DNA reads as TGTGCCTGGAGTACCGGGACAGGGGGCGCAGAAAACATTCAGTACTTC.

The table lists this clone with a count of one. The chain employs TRBV20-1 and TRBJ2-1; the match to TRBD2 covers 10 bases. This CDR3 has 16 residues. The J segment lost 0 bases and the V segment lost 3 bases, leaving 5 bases of the junction unmatched. The germline gives CDR1 DFQATT, CDR2 SNEGSKA (reference sequence). CDR3 sequence (DNA): TGCAGTGCTAGTCCTAGCGGGGGTAGCTCCTACAATGAGCAGTTCTTC. This encodes CSASPSGGSSYNEQFF.

The rearrangement links TRBV3-1 (or the pseudogene TRBV3-2) to TRBJ2-3; perhaps TRBD1 as D (6 bases). CDR3 size: 13 residues. Germline-derived CDR1 and CDR2 are LGHDT and YNNKEL (reference sequence). The ends were cut back, 6 bases at V and 0 bases at J, with 7 bases in the middle. CDR3 loop: CASRDRSTDTQYF. CDR3 nucleotide sequence: TGTGCCAGCAGAGACAGGAGCACAGATACGCAGTATTTT.

The chain joins TRBV6-4 to TRBJ1-5, with a weak D call TRBD1 (5 bases). Germline-derived CDR1 and CDR2 are MRHNA and SNTAGT. This CDR3 is built from 22 residues. The V end lost 0 bases, the J end lost 2 bases, and 29 bases lay between the germline ends. The DNA for the CDR3 is TGTGCCAGCAGTGACTCGAAGAAGAAGGGGTTCCATGTAGTCCATGGCAATCAGCCCCAGCATTTT. Amino acids: CASSDSKKKGFHVVHGNQPQHF.

The CDR3 DNA is TGTGCCAGCAGCGTAGTTTCGTATGGCTACACCTTC. Its translation: CASSVVSYGYTF. The V gene is TRBV9, the J gene TRBJ1-2, with no clear D. V was clipped by 0 bases and J by 5 bases, with 5 bases between them. Germline V CDR1 and CDR2: SGDLS, YYNGEE. The CDR3 sequence is 12 residues long.

The gene calls are TRBV3-1 (or the pseudogene TRBV3-2) and TRBJ1-5; 7 positions match TRBD1. This CDR3 comprises 14 residues. The ends lost 2 bases at V and 6 bases at J; junction bases unmatched: 4. From germline, CDR1 is LGHDT and CDR2 YNNKEL (reference sequence). CDR3 coding DNA: TGTGCCAGCAGCCAAAGACAGGGAAGTCAGCCCCAGCATTTT. Translated, it gives CASSQRQGSQPQHF.

This clone has only a few counts. This chain connects TRBV6-2 or TRBV6-3 to TRBJ2-7, with TRBD1 identical over 10 bases. The CDR3 is made up of 18 amino acids. The ends lost 1 base at V and 3 bases at J; junction bases unmatched: 12. Per the germline V gene, CDR1 is MNHEY and CDR2 is SVGEGT. CDR3 coding DNA: TGTGCCAGCAGTTACTTTGACAGGGGGCAGCGTTTTAGCTACGAGCAGTACTTC. Protein sequence: CASSYFDRGQRFSYEQYF.

The chain combines TRBV30 with TRBJ1-2, with TRBD1 matching 7 bases. The germline V gene encodes CDR1 GTSNPN and CDR2 SVGIG (reference sequence). The CDR3 extends over 13 amino acids. V lost 3 bases and J lost 5; bases outside the gene matches: 6. The CDR3 loop reads CAWSQQGNYGYTF. The CDR3 coding sequence is TGTGCCTGGAGCCAACAGGGGAATTATGGCTACACCTTC.

The chain couples TRBV7-9 to TRBJ1-5; D might be TRBD1 (6 bases). Trimming took off 3 bases at V and 3 bases at J, with 18 bases between the two ends. The germline gives CDR1 SEHNR, CDR2 FQNEAQ (reference sequence). CDR3 size: 17 residues. The CDR3 here is CASSLVTGHRDNQPQHF. The CDR3 DNA is TGTGCCAGCAGCTTGGTGACAGGACACCGAGACAATCAGCCCCAGCATTTT.

This chain connects TRBV28 to TRBJ1-2; the match to TRBD1 covers 8 bases. Trimming at V came to 4 bases and at J to 3 bases, leaving 4 bases not matched to a gene. The CDR3 has 14 residues. CDR1 is MDHEN, CDR2 SYDVKM, per germline. CDR3 bases: TGTGCCAGCAGTTCGCCAGGGGGCGACTATGGCTACACCTTC. This translates into CASSSPGGDYGYTF.

The chain joins TRBV11-2 to TRBJ2-1; D gene unclear. Germline V gene data show CDR1 as SGHAT and CDR2 as FQNNGV. V lost 5 bases to trimming and J lost 4 bases, with 9 bases between them. This CDR3 is built from 13 residues. In DNA form, the CDR3 reads TGTGCCAGCAGCCCTATACTGTACAATGAGCAGTTCTTC. Protein product: CASSPILYNEQFF.

This sequence joins TRBV21-1 and TRBJ2-5; the table names TRBD2, a call not compared with the DNA. TRBV21-1 is a known pseudogene. The CDR3 extends over 22 amino acids. The DNA of the CDR3 is TGTGCCAGCAGCAAAGCTAGGACTAGCGGGGGGCCGTCAGAAAATATAGAGGAGACCCAGTACTTC. Its translation is CASSKARTSGGPSENIEETQYF.

The V and J genes are TRBV6-5 and TRBJ2-1, with a possible D match to TRBD2 (6 bases). The germline V gene encodes CDR1 MNHEY and CDR2 SVGAGI. The CDR3 has 15 amino acids. With 10 bases removed from V and 0 bases from J, the gap between germline ends came to 16 bases. The CDR3 sequence: CATEIGTDSYNEQFF. CDR3 DNA: TGTGCCACGGAAATTGGGACTGACTCCTACAATGAGCAGTTCTTC.

This chain uses TRBV24-1 with TRBJ2-5; D ambiguous. The length of the CDR3 is 16 residues. V was trimmed by 2 bases and J by 4 bases, leaving 16 bases between them. CDR1 and CDR2 from the germline V gene are KGHDR and SFDVKD. The CDR3 region is CATSDSKATNIETQYF. The CDR3 DNA reads TGTGCCACCAGTGATTCTAAGGCGACAAACATAGAGACCCAGTACTTC.

As DNA, the CDR3 is TGTGCCAGCAGCTTCGGGGGGAACACTGAAGCTTTCTTT. This encodes CASSFGGNTEAFF. The J gene is TRBJ1-1, the V gene TRBV7-2, with a weak D call TRBD1 (5 bases). The CDR3 is 13 amino acids. The V and J ends lost 3 bases and 1 base respectively, with 6 bases between them. From germline, CDR1 is SGHTA and CDR2 FQGNSA.

This clone was seen once. The chain carries TRBV7-8 and TRBJ1-1; no clear D gene. CDR1 and CDR2 from the germline V gene are SGHVS and FQNEAQ. Trimming left V 5 bases short and J 8 bases short, with 12 bases between. The CDR3 is made up of 12 amino acids. CDR3 amino acids: CASSPYMGEAFF. The CDR3 coding sequence is TGTGCCAGCAGCCCATACATGGGCGAAGCTTTCTTT.

The chain combines TRBV6-6 with TRBJ2-5, with 11 bases that match TRBD2. The CDR3 spans 14 residues. CDR1 MNHNY and CDR2 SVGAGI come from the germline V gene (reference sequence). Unmatched junction bases numbered 2, after V lost 4 bases and J lost 4 bases. The CDR3 DNA is TGTGCCAGCAGTTCTAGCGGGGGGCCAGAGACCCAGTACTTC. As protein: CASSSSGGPETQYF.